These 16 T cell receptor beta chains share one sample of origin, sequenced in a study of OX40 agonist ivuxolimab in advanced cancers. Profiling relied on immunoSEQ multiplex PCR, and the TCRdb table lists in-frame clones only, not all of them. Of some 30,000 clones listed, 75% to 85% are singletons. The sample consisted of CD4+ or CD8+ T cells sorted from blood, taken in a trial of the OX40 agonist ivuxolimab. The source of these receptors is an adult with an advanced solid tumor such as melanoma, head and neck, liver or kidney cancer.

The rearrangement uses TRBV6-5 and TRBJ2-7; D unclear. From germline, CDR1 is MNHEY and CDR2 SVGAGI. The CDR3 is 12 amino acids. V was trimmed by 4 bases and J by 0 bases, leaving 4 bases between them. The CDR3 DNA sequence: TGTGCCAGCAGTTTTAGCTCCTACGAGCAGTACTTC. Translated, it gives CASSFSSYEQYF.

This chain uses TRBV9 with TRBJ2-2; 9 bases match TRBD1. The V gene end was trimmed by 4 bases and the J gene end by 3 bases; junction bases not matched to a gene: 7. The V gene's germline CDR1 is SGDLS and CDR2 YYNGEE. The CDR3 spans 16 residues. In DNA, the CDR3 is TGTGCCAGCAGCCCCCGCGGACAGGGGTACACCGGGGAGCTGTTTTTT. Protein product: CASSPRGQGYTGELFF.

V gene TRBV10-3 combines with J gene TRBJ1-3; D is undetermined. V lost 4 bases to trimming and J lost 2 bases, with 12 bases between them. The CDR3 is 15 amino acids. Germline CDR1 and CDR2: ENHRY and SYGVKD. The CDR3 coding sequence is TGTGCCATCAGTGTTAGGGCAGGAGCTGGAAACACCATATATTTT. The encoded protein is CAISVRAGAGNTIYF.

This chain uses TRBV19 with TRBJ1-1; 9 bases match TRBD1. This CDR3 has 13 amino acids. Germline CDR1 is LNHDA and CDR2 is SQIVND (reference sequence). Unmatched junction bases numbered 8, after V lost 7 bases and J lost 8 bases. This CDR3 reads CASTSTDRGEAFF. The CDR3 DNA sequence: TGTGCCAGTACCTCCACGGACAGGGGAGAAGCTTTCTTT.

Written as DNA, the CDR3 is TGTGCCAGCAGCACATCCCGGGACACAAACATTCAGTACTTC. Its translation: CASSTSRDTNIQYF. V usage is TRBV7-2 and J usage is TRBJ2-4; the D gene is possibly TRBD1 (6 bases). The germline V gene has CDR1 SGHTA and CDR2 FQGNSA. CDR3 size: 14 residues. V was shortened by 5 bases and J by 6 bases, with 14 bases between the two germline ends.

The rearrangement links TRBV19 to TRBJ1-1, with a tentative D call TRBD1 (6 bases). The germline gives CDR1 LNHDA, CDR2 SQIVND (reference sequence). Trimming cost V 6 bases and J 1 base, with 15 bases left between them. The CDR3 runs 15 residues. The CDR3 DNA is TGTGCCAGTAGAGATAGGGGGTTCGGGAACACTGAAGCTTTCTTT. Translated: CASRDRGFGNTEAFF.

Only a few counts were recorded for this clone. V is TRBV5-1 and J is TRBJ1-2; tentatively, D is TRBD1 (6 bases). Trimming removed 5 bases at V and 8 bases at J, with 13 bases between. This CDR3 has 12 residues. In germline, CDR1 is SGHRS, CDR2 YFSETQ. The CDR3 region is CASSSGTFGYTF. The CDR3, as DNA: TGCGCCAGCAGTTCCGGGACATTCGGCTACACCTTC. Full variable domain (rest looked up from reference TRBV5-1 and TRBJ1-2): KAGVTQTPRYLIKTRGQQVTLSCSPISGHRSVSWYQQTPGQGLQFLFEYFSETQRNKGNFPGRFSGRQFSNSRSEMNVSTLELGDSALYLCASSSGTFGYTFGSGTRLTVV.

This rearrangement joins TRBV5-1 to TRBJ2-1, with TRBD2 matching 11 bases. The ends lost 5 bases at V and 7 bases at J; junction bases unmatched: 5. From germline, CDR1 is SGHRS and CDR2 YFSETQ. This CDR3 spans 14 amino acids. As DNA, the CDR3 is TGCGCCAGCAGATTCGGGACTAGCGGAAATGAGCAGTTCTTC. Its translation is CASRFGTSGNEQFF.

This clone appeared a few times. The CDR3 loop reads CASRARAGELFF. The CDR3 DNA sequence: TGTGCCAGCAGGGCACGGGCTGGGGAGCTGTTTTTT. The chain joins TRBV25-1 to TRBJ2-2, with D unclear. The germline V gene encodes CDR1 MGHDK and CDR2 SYGVNS. Trimming took 6 bases from V and 8 from J, leaving 10 bases between them. CDR3 length: 12 amino acids.

V is TRBV11-3 and J is TRBJ2-2; D is undetermined. The CDR3 runs to 15 residues. V was clipped by 5 bases and J by 1 base, with 11 bases between them. The germline V gene has CDR1 SGHNT and CDR2 YENEEA. Here the CDR3 reads CASSHRTENTGELFF. The CDR3 region has the DNA TGTGCCAGCAGCCATCGGACCGAGAACACCGGGGAGCTGTTTTTT.

Notes on this clone: One junction end does not reproduce the germline sequence, and a read error may be involved. The genes are TRBV7-7 and TRBJ2-5; maybe TRBD1 (5 bases). The CDR3 runs 17 residues. In germline, CDR1 is SSHAT, CDR2 FNYEAQ (reference sequence). The CDR3 sequence: CASSLSPTGSYQETQYF. CDR3 in DNA: TGTGCTAGCAGCTTATCCCCTACAGGATCGTACCAAGAGACCCAGTACTTC.

The rearrangement joins TRBV5-5 to TRBJ2-7; D possibly corresponds to TRBD1 (6 bases). The V gene lost 2 bases and the J gene lost 3 bases, with 12 bases spanning the gap. CDR1 is SGHKS, CDR2 YYEKEE, per germline (reference sequence). The CDR3 is 14 residues long. The chain's CDR3 is CASSFRGADYEQYF. The CDR3, as DNA: TGTGCCAGCAGCTTCAGGGGAGCGGACTACGAGCAGTACTTC.

The rearrangement joins TRBV28 to TRBJ2-7, with 8 positions matching TRBD1. With 6 bases clipped from V and 4 bases from J, the junction kept 11 bases outside the gene matches. The CDR3 contains 15 residues. CDR1 MDHEN and CDR2 SYDVKM come from the germline V gene. The CDR3 region has the DNA TGTGCCAGCAGGCCTCAGACAGGGGTCACTTACGAGCAGTACTTC. Translating gives CASRPQTGVTYEQYF. The full variable domain, its missing parts supplied by reference TRBV28 and TRBJ2-7, is DVKVTQSSRYLVKRTGEKVFLECVQDMDHENMFWYRQDPGLGLRLIYFSYDVKMKEKGDIPEGYSVSREKKERFSLILESASTNQTSMYLCASRPQTGVTYEQYFGPGTRLTVT.

This chain links TRBV30 with TRBJ2-3, with 7 positions matching TRBD2. The CDR3 contains 13 residues. Germline loops: CDR1 GTSNPN, CDR2 SVGIG (reference sequence). V was clipped by 3 bases and J by 1 base; unmatched bases: 1. The CDR3 bases are TGTGCCTGGAGGCGGGAGCGCACAGATACGCAGTATTTT. Translation gives CAWRRERTDTQYF.

V is TRBV19 and J is TRBJ1-3; D uncertain. CDR1 and CDR2 from the germline V gene are LNHDA and SQIVND (reference sequence). There are 14 residues in the CDR3. The V end lost 5 bases, the J end lost 2 bases, and 10 bases lay between the germline ends. In DNA form, the CDR3 reads TGTGCCAGTAGTTTCGGGAATCCTGGAAACACCATATATTTT. It codes for CASSFGNPGNTIYF.

V gene TRBV30 combines with J gene TRBJ1-1; D remains ambiguous. The germline V gene has CDR1 GTSNPN and CDR2 SVGIG (reference sequence). The CDR3 loop spans 12 amino acids. V gave up 5 bases and J gave up 4 bases, with 11 bases separating them. The CDR3: CAWWSAGTEAFF. CDR3 DNA sequence: TGTGCCTGGTGGTCGGCGGGCACTGAAGCTTTCTTT.